These 24 T cell receptor beta chains share one sample of origin, sequenced in a study of shared clonotypes between healthy human individuals. Assay: immunoSEQ multiplex PCR; the TCRdb copy retains only in-frame clones and omits some. The table has under 2.5 million clones, less than 95% seen once; the top ten hold 0.37%. Material for sequencing was naive CD4+ T cells from PBMCs. The subset was: CD45RA+ positively selected. These receptors originate from a man between 18 and 35 years old in good health. Some clones in this sample may be carry-over from other donors' samples.

This clone was found once. The chain joins TRBV15 to TRBJ2-6, with 10 bases lining up with TRBD1. This CDR3 is 17 amino acids long. CDR1 is LNHNV and CDR2 is YYDKDF in the germline V gene (reference sequence). Unmatched junction bases numbered 3, after V lost 3 bases and J lost 1 base. CDR3 sequence: CATSRTGGKSGANVLTF. In DNA, the CDR3 is TGTGCCACCAGCAGGACAGGGGGCAAATCTGGGGCCAACGTCCTGACTTTC.

V usage is TRBV5-4 and J usage is TRBJ1-1, with a weak D call TRBD1 (6 bases). V shed 1 base and J shed 1 base, with 11 bases lying between them. This CDR3 has 15 residues. Germline loops: CDR1 SGHNT, CDR2 YYREEE (reference sequence). CDR3 residues: CASSLPGTPNTEAFF. In nucleotides, the CDR3 is TGTGCCAGCAGCTTGCCCGGGACACCGAACACTGAAGCTTTCTTT. The full variable domain, completed using reference TRBV5-4 and TRBJ1-1, is ETGVTQSPTHLIKTRGQQVTLRCSSQSGHNTVSWYQQALGQGPQFIFQYYREEENGRGNFPPRFSGLQFPNYSSELNVNALELDDSALYLCASSLPGTPNTEAFFGQGTRLTVV.

Only a few counts were recorded for this clone. This sample also contains other DNA sequences that code for the same CDR3. V gene TRBV19 combines with J gene TRBJ2-3; D gene ambiguous. V gave up 1 base and J gave up 6 bases, with 2 bases separating them. This CDR3 spans 11 amino acids. Looked up from germline, CDR1 is LNHDA and CDR2 is SQIVND (reference sequence). This chain's CDR3 is CASSIGDTQYF. The CDR3 region has the DNA TGTGCCAGTAGTATAGGGGATACGCAGTATTTT.

In regard to this clone: The sample holds other DNA sequences that translate to the same CDR3. The CDR3 DNA is TGTGCCAGCAGCGTCGGGTCTAGCGGCTCCTACGAGCAGTACTTC. Protein product: CASSVGSSGSYEQYF. This sequence joins TRBV9 and TRBJ2-7; 7 positions agree with TRBD2. CDR3 length: 15 amino acids. Germline assignment: CDR1 SGDLS and CDR2 YYNGEE. Trimming took 2 bases from V and 0 from J; bases not matched to a gene: 5.

This clone was recorded only once. This chain uses TRBV6-5 with TRBJ1-1; maybe TRBD1 (6 bases). The germline V and J ends were trimmed by 0 bases and 5 bases, with 13 bases remaining between them. The CDR3 has 15 residues. Germline loops: CDR1 MNHEY, CDR2 SVGAGI. CDR3 nucleotide sequence: TGTGCCAGCAGTTACTCGAAGGGGGGAGGTACTGAAGCTTTCTTT. This codes for CASSYSKGGGTEAFF.

V gene TRBV4-2 combines with J gene TRBJ2-1; D is perhaps TRBD1 (6 bases). This CDR3 region has 16 residues. The V gene's germline CDR1 is LGHNA and CDR2 YNFKEQ. Trimming took 4 bases from V and 6 from J, leaving 19 bases between them. CDR3 DNA: TGTGCCAGCAGCCCTTACAGGGCCTCCGGACTCAATGAGCAGTTCTTC. The encoded protein is CASSPYRASGLNEQFF.

V is TRBV28 and J is TRBJ2-2; tentative D call: TRBD2 (5 bases). Germline values: CDR1 MDHEN, CDR2 SYDVKM. V lost 11 bases, J lost 4 bases, and 8 bases lay in between. The CDR3 is 11 residues long. CDR3 protein: CAGRGTGELFF. CDR3 coding DNA: TGTGCCGGACGGGGCACCGGGGAGCTGTTTTTT.

The V gene is TRBV7-2, the J gene TRBJ2-5; TRBD1 might be the D (6 bases). V gave up 8 bases and J gave up 2 bases, with 15 bases separating them. Germline V gene data show CDR1 as SGHTA and CDR2 as FQGNSA. The CDR3 is made up of 14 amino acids. CDR3 in DNA: TGTGCCAGCGGTCGTGGGGGCACACAAGAGACCCAGTACTTC. This encodes CASGRGGTQETQYF.

The rearrangement joins TRBV6-1 to TRBJ2-1, with D unresolved. Between the trimmed V and J ends, which lost 4 bases and 4 bases, there was a span of 8 bases. Germline V gene sequence: CDR1 MNHNS, CDR2 SASEGT. The CDR3 has 13 amino acids. This CDR3 is CASSAGLYNEQFF. CDR3 bases: TGTGCCAGCAGTGCCGGGTTATACAATGAGCAGTTCTTC.

The V call is TRBV11-2, the J call TRBJ2-7, with D perhaps TRBD1 or TRBD2 (7 bases each). Germline V lookup: CDR1 SGHAT, CDR2 FQNNGV. The CDR3 covers 15 residues. Trimming took off 4 bases at V and 3 bases at J, with 16 bases between the two ends. The CDR3 sequence is CASSSSGGQFYEQYF. CDR3 coding DNA: TGTGCCAGCAGCTCGTCGGGGGGACAGTTCTACGAGCAGTACTTC.

The chain couples TRBV28 to TRBJ1-3, with TRBD1 as a possible D gene (5 bases). The germline V gene encodes CDR1 MDHEN and CDR2 SYDVKM. CDR3 size: 17 residues. V dropped 4 bases and J dropped 2 bases, with 18 bases sitting between them. The DNA for the CDR3 is TGTGCCAGCAGTTCGCAGAGGGGTTGGAGGGCTGGAAACACCATATATTTT. Protein product: CASSSQRGWRAGNTIYF.

The CDR3 DNA is TGTGCCAGCAGTGAAGACACAGATACGCAGTATTTT. As protein: CASSEDTDTQYF. The V and J genes are TRBV2 and TRBJ2-3, with D unclear. CDR3 size: 12 residues. Germline V gene sequence: CDR1 SNHLY, CDR2 FYNNEI. Trimming cost V 1 base and J 2 bases, with 1 base left between them. The variable domain in full, completed from reference TRBV2 and TRBJ2-3, reads EPEVTQTPSHQVTQMGQEVILRCVPISNHLYFYWYRQILGQKVEFLVSFYNNEISEKSEIFDDQFSVERPDGSNFTLKIRSTKLEDSAMYFCASSEDTDTQYFGPGTRLTVL.

V usage is TRBV27 and J usage is TRBJ1-2, with a possible D match to TRBD1 (5 bases). CDR1 and CDR2 (germline): MNHEY, SMNVEV (reference sequence). V lost 1 base, J lost 8 bases, and 11 bases lay in between. CDR3 length: 13 residues. CDR3 DNA sequence: TGTGCCAGCAGTTTATGGGGAGAGGGGGGCTACACCTTC. This sequence encodes CASSLWGEGGYTF.

The gene calls are TRBV11-2 and TRBJ2-2; tentative D call: TRBD2 (6 bases). V lost 9 bases, J lost 2 bases, and 16 bases lay in between. CDR1 and CDR2 (germline): SGHAT, FQNNGV. This CDR3 has 15 amino acids. Here the CDR3 reads CASSLAPPNTGELFF. CDR3 in DNA: TGTGCCAGTTCCCTAGCGCCGCCTAACACCGGGGAGCTGTTTTTT.

The chain uses TRBV7-9 and TRBJ2-5, with 10 bases aligning to TRBD2. With V trimmed by 5 bases and J by 5 bases, 5 bases remained unmatched. The CDR3 is 14 amino acids. Germline V gives CDR1 SEHNR, CDR2 FQNEAQ (reference sequence). CDR3: CASSPSGLAETQYF. CDR3 nucleotide sequence: TGTGCCAGCAGCCCCTCGGGACTAGCGGAGACCCAGTACTTC. Based on the CDR3 plus reference TRBV7-9 and TRBJ2-5, the full variable domain is DTGVSQNPRHKITKRGQNVTFRCDPISEHNRLYWYRQTLGQGPEFLTYFQNEAQLEKSRLLSDRFSAERPKGSFSTLEIQRTEQGDSAMYLCASSPSGLAETQYFGPGTRLLVL.

The V and J genes are TRBV4-3 and TRBJ1-5; D unresolved. This CDR3 is 14 amino acids long. Germline-derived CDR1 and CDR2 are LGHNA and YSLEER. V dropped 0 bases and J dropped 3 bases, with 6 bases sitting between them. This CDR3 reads CASSQDLTNQPQHF. CDR3 DNA: TGCGCCAGCAGCCAAGATTTGACCAATCAGCCCCAGCATTTT.

The chain carries TRBV7-9 and TRBJ1-6; no firm D call. The CDR3 is 14 residues long. The V and J ends lost 5 bases and 7 bases respectively, with 12 bases between them. Germline CDR1 reads SEHNR; CDR2 reads FQNEAQ (reference sequence). CDR3 DNA sequence: TGTGCCAGCAGCCCACGGGCAGCAAATTCACCCCTCCACTTT. Amino acid sequence: CASSPRAANSPLHF.

The genes are TRBV6-6 and TRBJ2-7; 7 positions agree with TRBD2. Germline CDR1 MNHNY, CDR2 SVGAGI (reference sequence). This CDR3 has 14 amino acids. With 6 bases clipped from V and 6 bases from J, the junction kept 11 bases outside the gene matches. DNA of the CDR3: TGTGCCAGCAGCCCTCGGCGGGAGTCTAGCGAGCAGTACTTC. Encoded protein: CASSPRRESSEQYF.

The chain is built from TRBV28 and TRBJ2-6; D gene unclear. The germline V gene has CDR1 MDHEN and CDR2 SYDVKM. V lost 6 bases, J lost 2 bases, and 17 bases lay in between. The CDR3 consists of 17 residues. In nucleotides, the CDR3 is TGTGCCAGCAGCCCAGGCGCAAAGGCAGCTGGGGCCAACGTCCTGACTTTC. The encoded protein is CASSPGAKAAGANVLTF.

This chain joins TRBV6-5 and TRBJ2-4, with a tentative D call TRBD1 (6 bases). The length of the CDR3 is 14 residues. Germline V gene sequence: CDR1 MNHEY, CDR2 SVGAGI. V lost 6 bases, J lost 6 bases, and 15 bases lay in between. The CDR3 loop is CASSNGRGGNIQYF. Written as DNA, the CDR3 is TGTGCCAGCAGCAACGGCAGGGGTGGAAACATTCAGTACTTC.

In DNA form, the CDR3 reads TGTGCCAGCAGCGTAAACAACGGACAGGGATACAATGAGCAGTTCTTC. The encoded protein is CASSVNNGQGYNEQFF. The chain links TRBV9 to TRBJ2-1; 8 nucleotides line up with TRBD1. Germline V gives CDR1 SGDLS, CDR2 YYNGEE. V lost 1 base, J lost 4 bases, and 7 bases stayed unmatched. CDR3 length equals 16 residues.

The CDR3 is CASSSTGKETQYF. CDR3 sequence (DNA): TGTGCCAGCAGTTCCACAGGGAAGGAGACCCAGTACTTC. The rearrangement joins TRBV7-2 to TRBJ2-5, with TRBD1 as a possible D gene (6 bases). With 6 bases removed from V and 5 bases from J, the gap between germline ends came to 13 bases. The CDR3 runs to 13 residues. Germline V gene data show CDR1 as SGHTA and CDR2 as FQGNSA.

This rearrangement joins TRBV7-8 to TRBJ1-1, with 8 positions matching TRBD1. V gave up 2 bases and J gave up 3 bases; unmatched junction bases: 2. CDR1 SGHVS and CDR2 FQNEAQ come from the germline V gene. The CDR3 spans 14 residues. CDR3 loop: CASSLQGAYTEAFF. CDR3 sequence (DNA): TGTGCCAGCAGCTTACAGGGGGCGTACACTGAAGCTTTCTTT.

As regards this clone: The sample contains more than one DNA sequence encoding this CDR3. J is TRBJ1-1 and V is TRBV5-1, with no clear D. There are 14 residues in the CDR3. Between the trimmed V and J ends, which lost 0 bases and 1 base, there was a span of 7 bases. The germline V gene encodes CDR1 SGHRS and CDR2 YFSETQ. The CDR3: CASSLESGNTEAFF. CDR3 nucleotides: TGCGCCAGCAGCTTGGAGTCAGGGAACACTGAAGCTTTCTTT.